The rows below give T cell receptor beta chains drawn from one sample of a study of blood T cell repertoires in COVID-19. Clones were sequenced by immunoSEQ multiplex PCR, and TCRdb holds only the in-frame ones, with some missing. Of around 310,000 clones detected, approximately 90% appear once; the ten largest clones hold approximately 12%. Sequencing was performed on peripheral blood. The source of these receptors is a woman aged 60-70 years with acute or convalescent COVID-19. The CDR3 runs from the conserved cysteine through the conserved F or W. A D gene is named only where the DNA matches it firmly. Clone size is shown for a subset of rows, as once, few, many or a class of expanded clone.

.,.,TRBJ1-1,17,TRBV6-1,TGTGCCAGCAGTGAACCTCACAGGGTCCAGCGGAACACTGAAGCTTTCTTT,CASSEPHRVQRNTEAFF
.,.,TRBJ2-6,17,TRBV4-2,TGTGCCAGCAGCCAAGTTAACAGCGGCTCTGGGGCCAACGTCCTGACTTTC,CASSQVNSGSGANVLTF
TRBD1,.,TRBJ2-7,14,TRBV5-5,TGTGCCAGCAGCTTGGACAGGGGATCCTACGAGCAGTACTTC,CASSLDRGSYEQYF
.,.,TRBJ1-6,16,TRBV6-5,TGTGCCAGCAGTTACTCTAGGGGGTCGGGGAATTCACCCCTCCACTTT,CASSYSRGSGNSPLHF
TRBD2,.,TRBJ2-5,14,TRBV28,TGTGCCAGCAGTTTACTAGCGGGAGTGGAGACCCAGTACTTC,CASSLLAGVETQYF
.,.,TRBJ1-2,15,TRBV5-4,TGTGCCAGCAGCAATAGACAGGATCTTCTCTATGGCTACACCTTC,CASSNRQDLLYGYTF
.,few,TRBJ1-5,15,TRBV5-1,TGCGCCAGCAGCTTCTCGGGGGTGGCCAATCAGCCCCAGCATTTT,CASSFSGVANQPQHF
TRBD1,.,TRBJ1-2,13,TRBV28,TGTGCCAGCAGTGCACAGGGGAGGCATGGCTACACCTTC,CASSAQGRHGYTF
.,.,TRBJ2-7,12,TRBV28,TGTGCCACCGCAGGGAATACCTACGAGCAGTACTTC,CATAGNTYEQYF
TRBD1,.,TRBJ1-2,13,TRBV3-1/TRBV3-2,TGTGCCAGCAGCCAGAGACAGGGGTATGGCTACACCTTC,CASSQRQGYGYTF
.,.,TRBJ2-1,16,TRBV3-1/TRBV3-2,TGTGCCAGCAGCCAAGTAGAACAGGAGTCCTACAATGAGCAGTTCTTC,CASSQVEQESYNEQFF
TRBD2,.,TRBJ2-2,15,TRBV27,TGTGCCAGCAGTTTACTAGCGGGGAACACCGGGGAGCTGTTTTTT,CASSLLAGNTGELFF
.,.,TRBJ1-1,15,TRBV20-1,TGCAGTGCTAGTATCCCACAGGTCATGAACACTGAAGCTTTCTTT,CSASIPQVMNTEAFF
TRBD1,.,TRBJ1-2,14,TRBV28,TGTGCCAGCACCGATGGGACAGCCAGACTCCGCTACACCTTC,CASTDGTARLRYTF
.,.,TRBJ2-6,15,TRBV7-2,TGTGCCAGCAGCTTGCAGGTCTCTGGGGCCAACGTCCTGACTTTC,CASSLQVSGANVLTF
.,few,TRBJ2-1,14,TRBV19,TGTGCCAGTAGTAAGGGGGATCTGAGGAATGAGCAGTTCTTC,CASSKGDLRNEQFF
.,once,TRBJ2-3,14,TRBV11-3,TGTGCCAGCAGCTTATTGGGGGGAACAGATACGCAGTATTTT,CASSLLGGTDTQYF
.,.,TRBJ1-4,15,TRBV28,TGTGCCAGCAGTTTTAACTTCGCAGGGGTAGAAAAACTGTTTTTT,CASSFNFAGVEKLFF
TRBD2,.,TRBJ2-2,17,TRBV6-2/TRBV6-3,TGTGCCAGCAGTACTAGCGGGGGCGACCGGAAGGTCGGGGAGCTGTTTTTT,CASSTSGGDRKVGELFF
.,few,TRBJ2-1,14,TRBV28,TGTGCCAGCAGTTTACTAGCGCGCTACAATGAGCAGTTCTTC,CASSLLARYNEQFF
TRBD2,.,TRBJ2-2,16,TRBV5-4,TGTGCCAGCAGAGACCAGCGGGGAGAGTACACCGGGGAGCTGTTTTTT,CASRDQRGEYTGELFF
.,once,TRBJ1-3,14,TRBV7-9,TGTGCCAGCAGCTTGGGCAGCTCTGGAAACACCATATATTTT,CASSLGSSGNTIYF
.,.,TRBJ1-4,15,TRBV5-6,TGTGCCAGCAGCGAATTCAGGGCAACTAATGAAAAACTGTTTTTT,CASSEFRATNEKLFF
TRBD1,.,TRBJ1-5,15,TRBV10-3,TGTGCCATCAGTGAGGCGCAGGGGGCTAATCAGCCCCAGCATTTT,CAISEAQGANQPQHF
TRBD1,.,TRBJ2-3,20,TRBV9,TGTGCCAGCAGCGCTCCAAAAAAAGCCAGCGGACAGGGAAACACAGATACGCAGTATTTT,CASSAPKKASGQGNTDTQYF
.,few,TRBJ1-1,12,TRBV10-3,TGTGCCATCAGTGAAGGGGTCACTGAAGCTTTCTTT,CAISEGVTEAFF
.,.,TRBJ1-4,13,TRBV29-1,TGCAGCGTTGAAGTACAGGGTAATGAAAAACTGTTTTTT,CSVEVQGNEKLFF
.,once,TRBJ2-7,14,TRBV28,TGTGCCAGCAGTTCCCCGTACGGGAGCTACGAGCAGTACTTC,CASSSPYGSYEQYF
.,.,TRBJ2-3,15,TRBV3-1/TRBV3-2,TGTGCCAGCAGCCAAGACCCAGGGAACACAGATACGCAGTATTTT,CASSQDPGNTDTQYF
.,.,TRBJ1-4,15,TRBV4-1,TGCGCCAGCAGCCAACCGGGATTAGCTAATGAAAAACTGTTTTTT,CASSQPGLANEKLFF
.,.,TRBJ1-1,14,TRBV4-3,TGCGCCAGCAGCCAACCGGGGGGTAGGACTGAAGCTTTCTTT,CASSQPGGRTEAFF
.,.,TRBJ2-3,14,TRBV5-6,TGTGCCAGCAGCCGGCGAGGCAGCACAGATACGCAGTATTTT,CASSRRGSTDTQYF
TRBD1,.,TRBJ1-1,13,TRBV27,TGTGCCAGCAGTTTAAGACAGGGTAATAAGGCTTTCTTT,CASSLRQGNKAFF
.,.,TRBJ2-3,15,TRBV10-3,TGTGCCACCCGGCCCGGGGCGGGACCCACAGATACGCAGTATTTT,CATRPGAGPTDTQYF
.,.,TRBJ1-3,14,TRBV5-1,TGCGCCAGCAGCTTGGGACAGCTACAAAACACCATATATTTT,CASSLGQLQNTIYF
.,.,TRBJ1-1,16,TRBV4-1,TGCGCCAGCAGCCAAGGGGGGGGAGGAATGAACACTGAAGCTTTCTTT,CASSQGGGGMNTEAFF
TRBD1,.,TRBJ1-5,18,TRBV12-5,TGTGCTAGTGGTTTGCCTCACGGGGGGACAGGGCCCAATCAGCCCCAGCATTTT,CASGLPHGGTGPNQPQHF
.,once,TRBJ2-4,13,TRBV7-9,TGTGCCAGCAGCGGGCAAAGGAGGAACATTCAGTACTTC,CASSGQRRNIQYF
TRBD2,.,TRBJ2-7,15,TRBV28,TGTGCCAGCAGTCGGACTAGCGGGGGCCTCTACGAGCAGTACTTC,CASSRTSGGLYEQYF
TRBD1,.,TRBJ1-2,15,TRBV7-2,TGTGCCAGCAGCTTAGCAGGCAGGGGGTCCGATGGCTACACCTTC,CASSLAGRGSDGYTF
.,.,TRBJ2-6,13,TRBV6-5,TGTGCCAGCTTTGGGGCAGGGGCCAACGTCCTGACTTTC,CASFGAGANVLTF
.,.,TRBJ1-6,13,TRBV10-3,TGTGCCAGCACGGGACAAGGGAATTCACCCCTCCACTTT,CASTGQGNSPLHF
TRBD1,.,TRBJ1-5,14,TRBV6-6,TGTGCCAGCAGTGATACAGGGGTGGAACAGCCCCAGCATTTT,CASSDTGVEQPQHF
TRBD1,.,TRBJ1-2,15,TRBV20-1,TGCAGTGCTAGTAAAGGACAGGGAGGAGACTATGGCTACACCTTC,CSASKGQGGDYGYTF
TRBD2,.,TRBJ2-2,15,TRBV18,TGTGCCAGCTCACCACTAGCGGGAGTTTTAAGGGAGCTGTTTTTT,CASSPLAGVLRELFF
TRBD2,.,TRBJ2-2,16,TRBV27,TGTGCCAGCAGTTCCCATCTGGGACTAGGCCCCGGGGAGCTGTTTTTT,CASSSHLGLGPGELFF